A selection of T cell receptor beta chains follows, all from one sample in a study of cytomegalovirus exposure and HLA in healthy donors. Assay: immunoSEQ multiplex PCR; the TCRdb copy retains only in-frame clones and omits some. The table has 110,000 or so clones, 82% seen once; the top ten hold around 1.6%. Sequencing was done on a sample of PBMCs. Every receptor here comes from a woman between 18 and 29 years old in good health and CMV-seronegative. Both conserved end residues are part of each CDR3. Each record gives: CDR3 DNA, CDR3 protein, clone size, V gene, J gene, D gene. A D gene is named only where the DNA matches it firmly. For some rows the clone size is stated as once, few or many, or as a class when expanded; others skip it.

TGTGCCAGTAGTATAAGAGGGACTTGGTACGAGCAGTACTTC	CASSIRGTWYEQYF	-	TRBV19	TRBJ2-7	-
TGTGCCAGCACTAGGGGACTAGCGCCCTACGAGCAGTACTTC	CASTRGLAPYEQYF	-	TRBV2	TRBJ2-7	TRBD2
TGCGCCAGCAGGACACAGGGGTTGGACGAGCAGTACTTC	CASRTQGLDEQYF	-	TRBV5-1	TRBJ2-7	TRBD1
TGTGCCAGCAGCCCGACAGGGGCCGTTTTTTTCACCTTC	CASSPTGAVFFTF	-	TRBV7-3	TRBJ1-2	TRBD1
TGTGCCAGTAGTCCCGTTGGACTAGCGGGCCTCTCCTACAATGAGCAGTTCTTC	CASSPVGLAGLSYNEQFF	-	TRBV19	TRBJ2-1	TRBD2
TGTGCCTGGACGTGGAGCTCCTACAATGAGCAGTTCTTC	CAWTWSSYNEQFF	few	TRBV30	TRBJ2-1	-
TGCGCCAGCAGTTCTGGATCAGGGGACACCGGGGAGCTGTTTTTT	CASSSGSGDTGELFF	-	TRBV10-1	TRBJ2-2	-
TGCGCCAGCAGCTTGCAAGTAGGGGGAGCTAACTATGGCTACACCTTC	CASSLQVGGANYGYTF	-	TRBV5-1	TRBJ1-2	-
TGTGCCAGCAGTTTTACGGACAGCCGAAATTCACCCCTCCACTTT	CASSFTDSRNSPLHF	-	TRBV27	TRBJ1-6	-
TGTGCCAGCAGCTTATGGACAACCTACGAGCAGTACTTC	CASSLWTTYEQYF	once	TRBV11-2	TRBJ2-7	-
TGTGCCACCAGCAGATCCCCGGACAGGGAGGACACTGAAGCTTTCTTT	CATSRSPDREDTEAFF	-	TRBV15	TRBJ1-1	TRBD1
TGCGCCAGCAGCTTAACAGGTCTGTCTGAAGCTTTCTTT	CASSLTGLSEAFF	-	TRBV5-1	TRBJ1-1	-
TGTGCCAGTAGTGTAACAGGGGGAAGAACTGAAGCTTTCTTT	CASSVTGGRTEAFF	-	TRBV19	TRBJ1-1	TRBD1
TGTGCCAGCAGCTTAGGGTCCACTAGCGCCAGCAATGAGCAGTTCTTC	CASSLGSTSASNEQFF	-	TRBV7-2	TRBJ2-1	TRBD2
TGTGCCAGCTCACCTAACCGGGACAGTGGAAACACCATATATTTT	CASSPNRDSGNTIYF	-	TRBV18	TRBJ1-3	TRBD1
TGCGCCAGCAGCCCGCAGGCGGGACAGGGGCAGCCCCAGCATTTT	CASSPQAGQGQPQHF	-	TRBV5-1	TRBJ1-5	TRBD1
TGTGCCAGCAGCCACGACGCCACTAGTCGGGGCACCGGGGAGCTGTTTTTT	CASSHDATSRGTGELFF	-	TRBV4-2	TRBJ2-2	-
TGTGCCAGCAGCAAAGAAACAGGGGCAGCTAACTATGGCTACACCTTC	CASSKETGAANYGYTF	-	TRBV21-1	TRBJ1-2	-
TGTGCCAGCAGCTTGGTCGGGGTGGCTAATGAAAAACTGTTTTTT	CASSLVGVANEKLFF	-	TRBV5-6	TRBJ1-4	-
TGTGCCAGCAGCCGACAGGGCCCCTACGAGCAGTACTTC	CASSRQGPYEQYF	-	TRBV5-4	TRBJ2-7	TRBD1
TGTGCCAGCAGCGGGGGGGTGGTTTCTAGCGGGGGGATCGACAATGAGCAGTTCTTC	CASSGGVVSSGGIDNEQFF	-	TRBV5-6	TRBJ2-1	TRBD2
TGTGCCAGCAGCTTATTGGGGGGAAGCACTGAAGCTTTCTTT	CASSLLGGSTEAFF	-	TRBV7-3	TRBJ1-1	-
TGTGCCAGCAGTCTCGCCGGGACTAGCGGCGTCGTGGAGCAGTACTTC	CASSLAGTSGVVEQYF	-	TRBV11-3	TRBJ2-7	TRBD2
TGTGCCAGCAGTTTTACAGGGGGCGTAGGCTACACCTTC	CASSFTGGVGYTF	-	TRBV27	TRBJ1-2	TRBD1
TGCGCCAGCAGCTTGGCGACAGGGAGCGCTGAAGCTTTCTTT	CASSLATGSAEAFF	-	TRBV5-1	TRBJ1-1	TRBD1
TGCAGCGTTGTGCGGGAGCAGTTAGATACGCAGTATTTT	CSVVREQLDTQYF	once	TRBV29-1	TRBJ2-3	TRBD2
TGTGCCAGCAGTTTATTGGGGCAAGGCTACACCTTC	CASSLLGQGYTF	once	TRBV27	TRBJ1-2	-
TGTGCCAGTAGTCCAGGACTAGCGGGAGTTCAGACCCAGTACTTC	CASSPGLAGVQTQYF	-	TRBV19	TRBJ2-5	TRBD2
TGCGCCAGCAGCGATCTGACAGGGGGAGAGACCCAGTACTTC	CASSDLTGGETQYF	-	TRBV5-1	TRBJ2-5	TRBD1
TGCAGCGTTCGGTCCCTAAACACTGAAGCTTTCTTT	CSVRSLNTEAFF	-	TRBV29-1	TRBJ1-1	-
TGCGCCAGCAGCTTCAGTACAGGGGGCGAAGCTTTCTTT	CASSFSTGGEAFF	few	TRBV5-1	TRBJ1-1	TRBD1
TGCGCCAGCAGCCAAGTTCTACCACCGCGACAGGGCTCCTATGGCTACACCTTC	CASSQVLPPRQGSYGYTF	-	TRBV4-1	TRBJ1-2	TRBD1
TGCGCCAGCAGCGCCGAGAGCAATCAGCCCCAGCATTTT	CASSAESNQPQHF	-	TRBV5-1	TRBJ1-5	-
TGTGCCAGCAGCGTAGACCTGGGACAGTCGAGAAGGTTCTTC	CASSVDLGQSRRFF	-	TRBV9	TRBJ2-1	TRBD1
TGTGCCAGTAGCTCCGGGACAGGGGATGGCTACACCTTC	CASSSGTGDGYTF	-	TRBV19	TRBJ1-2	TRBD1
TGCGCCAGCAGCTCGGAAGGGGGACAGGGGTCTAATATTGGCGAGCAGTACTTC	CASSSEGGQGSNIGEQYF	-	TRBV5-1	TRBJ2-7	TRBD1
TGTGCCACCGAGGGAGGTCGGACTGAAGCTTTCTTT	CATEGGRTEAFF	few	TRBV19	TRBJ1-1	-